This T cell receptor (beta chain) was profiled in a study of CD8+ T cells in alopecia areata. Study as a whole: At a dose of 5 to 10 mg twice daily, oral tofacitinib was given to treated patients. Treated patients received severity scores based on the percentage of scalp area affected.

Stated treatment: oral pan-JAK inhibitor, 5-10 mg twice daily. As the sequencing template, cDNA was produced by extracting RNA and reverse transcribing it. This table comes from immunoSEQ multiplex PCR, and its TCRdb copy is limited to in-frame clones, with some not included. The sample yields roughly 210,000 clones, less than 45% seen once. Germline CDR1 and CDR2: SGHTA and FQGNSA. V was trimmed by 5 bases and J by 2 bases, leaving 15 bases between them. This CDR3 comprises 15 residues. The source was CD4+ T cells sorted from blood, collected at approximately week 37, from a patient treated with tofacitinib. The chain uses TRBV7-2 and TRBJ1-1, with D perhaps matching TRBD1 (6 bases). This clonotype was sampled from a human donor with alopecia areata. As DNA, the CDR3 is TGTGCCAGCAGCGTCACCGGGACAAAAAACACTGAAGCTTTCTTT. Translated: CASSVTGTKNTEAFF. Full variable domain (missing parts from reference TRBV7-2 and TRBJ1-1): GAGVSQSPSNKVTEKGKDVELRCDPISGHTALYWYRQSLGQGLEFLIYFQGNSAPDKSGLPSDRFSAERTGGSVSTLTIQRTQQEDSAVYLCASSVTGTKNTEAFFGQGTRLTVV.